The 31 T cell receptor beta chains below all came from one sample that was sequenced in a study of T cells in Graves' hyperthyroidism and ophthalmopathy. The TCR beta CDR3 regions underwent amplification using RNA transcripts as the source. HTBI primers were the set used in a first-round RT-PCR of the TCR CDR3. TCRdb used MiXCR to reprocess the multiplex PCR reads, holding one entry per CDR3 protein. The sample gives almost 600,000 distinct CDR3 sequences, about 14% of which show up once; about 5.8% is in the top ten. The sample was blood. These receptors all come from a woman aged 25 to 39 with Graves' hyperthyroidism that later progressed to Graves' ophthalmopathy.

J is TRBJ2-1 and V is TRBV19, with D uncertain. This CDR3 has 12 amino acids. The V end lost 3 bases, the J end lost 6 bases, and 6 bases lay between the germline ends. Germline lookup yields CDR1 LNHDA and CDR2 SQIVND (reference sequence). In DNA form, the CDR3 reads TGTGCCAGTAGTATTAGGACCAATGAGCAGTTCTTC. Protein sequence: CASSIRTNEQFF. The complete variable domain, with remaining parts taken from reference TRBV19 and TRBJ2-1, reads DGGITQSPKYLFRKEGQNVTLSCEQNLNHDAMYWYRQDPGQGLRLIYYSQIVNDFQKGDIAEGYSVSREKKESFPLTVTSAQKNPTAFYLCASSIRTNEQFFGPGTRLTVL.

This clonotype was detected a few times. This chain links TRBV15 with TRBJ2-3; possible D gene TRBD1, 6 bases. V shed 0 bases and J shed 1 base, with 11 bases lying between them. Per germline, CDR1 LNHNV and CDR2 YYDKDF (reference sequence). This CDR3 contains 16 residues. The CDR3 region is CATSRDFSGGTDTQYF. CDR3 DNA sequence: TGTGCCACCAGCAGAGATTTTTCAGGGGGCACAGATACGCAGTATTTT.

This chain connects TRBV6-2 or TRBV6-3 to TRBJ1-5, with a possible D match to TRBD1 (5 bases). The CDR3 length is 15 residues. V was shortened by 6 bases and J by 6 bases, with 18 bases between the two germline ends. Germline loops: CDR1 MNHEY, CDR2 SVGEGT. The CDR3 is CASSKGGGMSQPQHF. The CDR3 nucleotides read TGTGCCAGCAGCAAGGGCGGGGGAATGAGTCAGCCCCAGCATTTT.

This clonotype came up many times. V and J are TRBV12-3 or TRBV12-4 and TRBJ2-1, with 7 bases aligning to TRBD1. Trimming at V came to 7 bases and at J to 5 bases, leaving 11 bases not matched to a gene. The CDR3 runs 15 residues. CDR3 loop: CASTPLTGWNNEQFF. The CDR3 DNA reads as TGTGCCAGCACGCCCCTGACAGGGTGGAACAATGAGCAGTTCTTC.

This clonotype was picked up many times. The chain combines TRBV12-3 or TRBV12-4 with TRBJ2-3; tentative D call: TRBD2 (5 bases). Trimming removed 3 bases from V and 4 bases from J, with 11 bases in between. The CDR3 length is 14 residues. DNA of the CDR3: TGTGCCAGCAGTTTGGAGGTTAGAGCAGATACGCAGTATTTT. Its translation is CASSLEVRADTQYF.

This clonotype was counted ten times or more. The CDR3 DNA follows: TGTGCCAGCAGCTTAGAGGGGGCAAACATTCAGTACTTC. Translation gives CASSLEGANIQYF. The rearrangement uses TRBV11-3 and TRBJ2-4, with a possible D match to TRBD1 (6 bases). The germline CDR1 and CDR2 sequences are SGHNT and YENEEA. CDR3 length: 13 residues. V lost 0 bases and J 6 bases, leaving 6 bases between the germline ends. Supplemented by reference TRBV11-3 and TRBJ2-4, the full variable domain reads EAGVVQSPRYKIIEKKQPVAFWCNPISGHNTLYWYLQNLGQGPELLIRYENEEAVDDSQLPKDRFSAERLKGVDSTLKIQPAELGDSAVYLCASSLEGANIQYFGAGTRLSVL.

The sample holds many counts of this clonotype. CDR3 residues: CASGLPRRVYNEQFF. The CDR3 bases are TGTGCTAGTGGTTTGCCCCGGAGAGTTTACAATGAGCAGTTCTTC. J is TRBJ2-1 and V is TRBV12-5, with D hard to call. Trimming stripped 2 bases from V and 4 bases from J, with 12 bases between. The germline V gene encodes CDR1 LGHNT and CDR2 FRNRAP. There are 15 residues in the CDR3.

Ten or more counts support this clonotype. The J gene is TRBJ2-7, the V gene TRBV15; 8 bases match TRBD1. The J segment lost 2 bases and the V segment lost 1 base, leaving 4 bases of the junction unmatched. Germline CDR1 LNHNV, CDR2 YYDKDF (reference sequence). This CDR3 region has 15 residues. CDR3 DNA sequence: TGTGCCACCAGCAGAGGACAGGGGACCACCTACGAGCAGTACTTC. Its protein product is CATSRGQGTTYEQYF. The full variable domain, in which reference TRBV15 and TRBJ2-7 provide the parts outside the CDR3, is DAMVIQNPRYQVTQFGKPVTLSCSQTLNHNVMYWYQQKSSQAPKLLFHYYDKDFNNEADTPDNFQSRRPNTSFCFLDIRSPGLGDTAMYLCATSRGQGTTYEQYFGPGTRLTVT.

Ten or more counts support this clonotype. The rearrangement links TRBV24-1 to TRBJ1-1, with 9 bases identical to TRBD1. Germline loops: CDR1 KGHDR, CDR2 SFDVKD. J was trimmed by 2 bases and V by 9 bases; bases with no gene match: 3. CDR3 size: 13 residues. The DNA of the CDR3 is TGTGCCACCGGGGGACAGGGAAACACTGAAGCTTTCTTT. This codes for CATGGQGNTEAFF.

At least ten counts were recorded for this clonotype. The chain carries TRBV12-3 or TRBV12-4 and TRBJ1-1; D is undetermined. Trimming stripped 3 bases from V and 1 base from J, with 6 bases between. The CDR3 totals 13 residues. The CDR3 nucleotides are TGTGCCAGCAGTTTTGGAGCGAACACTGAAGCTTTCTTT. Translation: CASSFGANTEAFF.

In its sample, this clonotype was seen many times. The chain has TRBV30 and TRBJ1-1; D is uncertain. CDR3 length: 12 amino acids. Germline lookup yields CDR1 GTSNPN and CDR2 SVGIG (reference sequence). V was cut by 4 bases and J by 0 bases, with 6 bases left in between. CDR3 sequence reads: CAWTPVNTEAFF. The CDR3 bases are TGTGCCTGGACCCCGGTGAACACTGAAGCTTTCTTT.

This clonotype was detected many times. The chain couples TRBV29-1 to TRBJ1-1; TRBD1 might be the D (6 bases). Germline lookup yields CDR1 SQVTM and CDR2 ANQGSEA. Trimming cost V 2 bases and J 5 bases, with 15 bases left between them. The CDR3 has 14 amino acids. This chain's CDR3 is CSVERRGARTEAFF. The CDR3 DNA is TGCAGCGTTGAACGTCGGGGGGCGAGGACTGAAGCTTTCTTT. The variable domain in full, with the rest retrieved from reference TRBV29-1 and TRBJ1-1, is SAVISQKPSRDICQRGTSLTIQCQVDSQVTMMFWYRQQPGQSLTLIATANQGSEATYESGFVIDKFPISRPNLTFSTLTVSNMSPEDSSIYLCSVERRGARTEAFFGQGTRLTVV.

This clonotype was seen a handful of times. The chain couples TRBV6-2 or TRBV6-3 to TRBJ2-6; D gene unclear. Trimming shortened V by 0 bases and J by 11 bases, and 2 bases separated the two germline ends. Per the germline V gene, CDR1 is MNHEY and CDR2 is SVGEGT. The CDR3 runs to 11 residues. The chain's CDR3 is CASSYSDVLTF. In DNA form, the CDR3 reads TGTGCCAGCAGTTACTCGGACGTCCTGACTTTC.

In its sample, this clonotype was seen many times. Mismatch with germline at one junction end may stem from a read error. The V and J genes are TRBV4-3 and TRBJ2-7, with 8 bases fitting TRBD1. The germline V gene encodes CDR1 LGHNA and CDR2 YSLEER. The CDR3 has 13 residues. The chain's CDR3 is CASSQDRGYEQYF. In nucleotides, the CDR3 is TGTGCCAGCAGCCAAGACAGGGGATACGAGCAGTACTTC.

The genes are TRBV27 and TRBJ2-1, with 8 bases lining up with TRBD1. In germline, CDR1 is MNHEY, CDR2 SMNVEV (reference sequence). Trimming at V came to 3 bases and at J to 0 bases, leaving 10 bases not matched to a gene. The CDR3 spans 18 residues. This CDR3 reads CASSFWQGATPSYNEQFF. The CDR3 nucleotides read TGTGCCAGCAGTTTTTGGCAGGGGGCGACCCCCTCCTACAATGAGCAGTTCTTC.

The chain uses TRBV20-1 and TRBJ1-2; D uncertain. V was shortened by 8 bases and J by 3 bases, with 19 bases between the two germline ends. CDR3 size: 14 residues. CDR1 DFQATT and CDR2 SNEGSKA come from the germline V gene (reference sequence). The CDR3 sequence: CSPPAPSWDYGYTF. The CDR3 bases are TGCAGTCCCCCGGCCCCCTCATGGGACTATGGCTACACCTTC.

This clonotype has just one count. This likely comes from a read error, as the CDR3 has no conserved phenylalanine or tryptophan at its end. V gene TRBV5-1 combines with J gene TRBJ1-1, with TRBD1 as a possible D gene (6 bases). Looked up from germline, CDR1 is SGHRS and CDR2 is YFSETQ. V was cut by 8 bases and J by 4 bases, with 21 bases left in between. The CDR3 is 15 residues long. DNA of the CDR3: TGCGCCAGTGCCGACACCGGGGGCGCGGGCACTGAAGCTTTCTTA. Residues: CASADTGGAGTEAFL.

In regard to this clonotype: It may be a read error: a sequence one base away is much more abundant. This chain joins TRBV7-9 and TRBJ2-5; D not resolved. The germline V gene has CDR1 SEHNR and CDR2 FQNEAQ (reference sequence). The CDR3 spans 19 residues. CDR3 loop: CAGSSPTHARGSLGETQYF. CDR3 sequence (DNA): TGTGCCGGCAGCTCGCCGACCCACGCCAGAGGATCCCTCGGGGAGACCCAGTACTTC.

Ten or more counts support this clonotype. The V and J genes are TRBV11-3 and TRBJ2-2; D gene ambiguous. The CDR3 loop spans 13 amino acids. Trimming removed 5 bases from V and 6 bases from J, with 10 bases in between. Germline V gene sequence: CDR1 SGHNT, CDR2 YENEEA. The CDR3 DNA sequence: TGTGCCAGCAGCGGGCTCAAAGCCGGGGAGCTGTTTTTT. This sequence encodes CASSGLKAGELFF.

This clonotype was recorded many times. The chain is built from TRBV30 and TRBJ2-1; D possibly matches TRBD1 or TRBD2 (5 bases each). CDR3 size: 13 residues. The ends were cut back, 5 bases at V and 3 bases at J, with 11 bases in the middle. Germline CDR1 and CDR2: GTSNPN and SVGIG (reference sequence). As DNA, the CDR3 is TGTGCCTGGGGGGCGGGCAGCTACAATGAGCAGTTCTTC. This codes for CAWGAGSYNEQFF.

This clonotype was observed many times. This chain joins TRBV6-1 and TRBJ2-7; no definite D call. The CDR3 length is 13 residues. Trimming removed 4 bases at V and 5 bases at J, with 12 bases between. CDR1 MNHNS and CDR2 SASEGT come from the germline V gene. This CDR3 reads CASSASSLNEQYF. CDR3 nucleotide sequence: TGTGCCAGCAGTGCGAGTAGTTTGAACGAGCAGTACTTC.

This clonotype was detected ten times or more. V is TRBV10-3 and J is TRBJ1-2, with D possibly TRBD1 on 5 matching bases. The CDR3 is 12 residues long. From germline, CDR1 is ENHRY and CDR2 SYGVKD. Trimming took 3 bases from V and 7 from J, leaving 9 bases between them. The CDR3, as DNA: TGTGCCATCAGTGAAGGCAGGGCTGGCTACACCTTC. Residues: CAISEGRAGYTF.

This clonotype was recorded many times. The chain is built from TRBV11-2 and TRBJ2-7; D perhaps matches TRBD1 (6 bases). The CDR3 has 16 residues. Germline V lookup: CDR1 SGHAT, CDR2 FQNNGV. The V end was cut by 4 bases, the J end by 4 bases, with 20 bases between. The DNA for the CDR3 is TGTGCCAGCAGCTCGCCTGGGACAAATTCGGGGTACGAGCAGTACTTC. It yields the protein CASSSPGTNSGYEQYF.

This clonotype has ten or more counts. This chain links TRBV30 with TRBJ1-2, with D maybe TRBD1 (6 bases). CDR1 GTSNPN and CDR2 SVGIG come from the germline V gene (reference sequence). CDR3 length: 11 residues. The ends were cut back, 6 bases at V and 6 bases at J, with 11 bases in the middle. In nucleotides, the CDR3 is TGTGCCTGCTACAACAGGGATGGCTACACCTTC. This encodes CACYNRDGYTF.

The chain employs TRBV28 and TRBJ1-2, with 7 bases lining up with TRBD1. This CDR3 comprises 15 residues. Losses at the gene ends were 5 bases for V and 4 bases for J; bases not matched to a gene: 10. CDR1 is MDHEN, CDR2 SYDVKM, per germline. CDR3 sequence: CASSMGQPSPYGYTF. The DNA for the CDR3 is TGTGCCAGCAGTATGGGACAGCCCTCACCCTATGGCTACACCTTC.

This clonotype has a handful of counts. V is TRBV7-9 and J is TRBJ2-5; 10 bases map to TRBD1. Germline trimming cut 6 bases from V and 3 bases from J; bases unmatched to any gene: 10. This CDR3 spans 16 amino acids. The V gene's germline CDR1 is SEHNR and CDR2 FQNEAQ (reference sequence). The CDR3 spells CASRPPGQGMEETQYF. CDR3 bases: TGTGCCAGCAGACCGCCGGGACAGGGGATGGAAGAGACCCAGTACTTC. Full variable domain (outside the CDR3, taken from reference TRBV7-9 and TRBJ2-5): DTGVSQNPRHKITKRGQNVTFRCDPISEHNRLYWYRQTLGQGPEFLTYFQNEAQLEKSRLLSDRFSAERPKGSFSTLEIQRTEQGDSAMYLCASRPPGQGMEETQYFGPGTRLLVL.

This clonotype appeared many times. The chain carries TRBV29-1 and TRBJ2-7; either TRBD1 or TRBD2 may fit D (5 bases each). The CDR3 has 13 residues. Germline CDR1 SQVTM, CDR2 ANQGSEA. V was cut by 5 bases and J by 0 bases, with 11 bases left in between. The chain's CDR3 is CSVKWGNSYEQYF. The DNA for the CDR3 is TGCAGCGTTAAGTGGGGGAACTCCTACGAGCAGTACTTC.

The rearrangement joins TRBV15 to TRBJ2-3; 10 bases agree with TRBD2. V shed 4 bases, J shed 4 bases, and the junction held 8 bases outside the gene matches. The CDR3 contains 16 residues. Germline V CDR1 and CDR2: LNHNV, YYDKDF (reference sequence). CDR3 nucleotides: TGTGCCACCAGCAAAGCCCCTAGCGGGAGCTCAGATACGCAGTATTTT. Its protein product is CATSKAPSGSSDTQYF.

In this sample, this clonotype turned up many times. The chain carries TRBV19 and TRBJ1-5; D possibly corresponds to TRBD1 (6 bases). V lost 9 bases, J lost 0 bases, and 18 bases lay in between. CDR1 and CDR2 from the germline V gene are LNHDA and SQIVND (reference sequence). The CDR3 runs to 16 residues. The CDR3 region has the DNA TGTGCCAGCGGGGGCCGAGGGCCATATAGCAATCAGCCCCAGCATTTT. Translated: CASGGRGPYSNQPQHF.

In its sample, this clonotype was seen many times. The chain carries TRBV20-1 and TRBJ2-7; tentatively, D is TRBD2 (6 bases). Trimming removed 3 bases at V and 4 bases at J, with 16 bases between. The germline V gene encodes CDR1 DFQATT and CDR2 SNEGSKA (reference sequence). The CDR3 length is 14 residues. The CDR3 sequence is CSASAGTSTYEQYF. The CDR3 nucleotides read TGCAGTGCTAGCGCGGGAACCAGCACATACGAGCAGTACTTC.

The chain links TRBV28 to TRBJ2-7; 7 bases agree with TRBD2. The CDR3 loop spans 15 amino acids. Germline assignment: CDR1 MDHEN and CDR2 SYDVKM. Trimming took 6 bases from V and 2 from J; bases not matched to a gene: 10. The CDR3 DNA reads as TGTGCCAGCAGCCGCCGGGACTACATCCCCTACGAGCAGTACTTC. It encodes CASSRRDYIPYEQYF.